Following are 18 T cell receptor beta chains from one sample sequenced in a study of shared clonotypes between healthy human individuals (TCRdb year 2020). Receptor libraries were prepared by the immunoSEQ multiplex PCR assay. This is the immuneACCESS table as TCRdb keeps it, with only in-frame sequences that have V and J called. A part of the clones is gone; compared with another copy, unresolved V genes explain less than half, and the rest is unexplained. In all, the sample holds over a million clones, and around four fifths of those were seen once. The ten largest clones take up roughly 1.4% of the sample. Sequenced input: memory CD4+ T cells sorted from blood. Reading the label with the study, this specimen's cell subset or site is: CD45RA-negative fraction. The origin of the receptors is a man aged 18 to 35 in good health.

The chain carries TRBV28 and TRBJ2-7; 9 bases map to TRBD2. V shed 11 bases, J shed 4 bases, and the junction held 3 bases outside the gene matches. Germline CDR1 reads MDHEN; CDR2 reads SYDVKM. The CDR3 extends over 11 amino acids. CDR3 nucleotides: TGTGCCGGCGGGAGGGGATACGAGCAGTACTTC. Amino acids: CAGGRGYEQYF.

This clone was picked up a small number of times. The chain recombines TRBV5-1 with TRBJ1-2; 8 nucleotides align to TRBD1. V was clipped by 0 bases and J by 2 bases; unmatched bases: 9. The CDR3 is 17 amino acids. CDR1 SGHRS and CDR2 YFSETQ come from the germline V gene. CDR3 region: CASSLARSRQGNYGYTF. The CDR3, as DNA: TGCGCCAGCAGCTTGGCTAGGTCGAGACAGGGGAACTATGGCTACACCTTC.

This chain links TRBV5-1 with TRBJ1-5; no reliable D call. The germline gives CDR1 SGHRS, CDR2 YFSETQ. This CDR3 is 14 amino acids long. The V end lost 0 bases, the J end lost 5 bases, and 9 bases lay between the germline ends. CDR3 in DNA: TGCGCCAGCAGCTTGGGGGCTGTCGATCAGCCCCAGCATTTT. Translated, it gives CASSLGAVDQPQHF.

The CDR3 here is CASSHGLARNTGELFF. The DNA of the CDR3 is TGTGCCAGCAGCCACGGACTAGCCCGAAACACCGGGGAGCTGTTTTTT. The chain has TRBV13 and TRBJ2-2; TRBD2 agrees at 8 bases. Unmatched junction bases numbered 7, after V lost 5 bases and J lost 2 bases. Germline V gene sequence: CDR1 PRHDT, CDR2 FYEKMQ (reference sequence). The CDR3 covers 16 residues.

The chain employs TRBV19 and TRBJ1-6; D may be TRBD1 (5 bases). CDR1 LNHDA and CDR2 SQIVND come from the germline V gene (reference sequence). V was clipped by 8 bases and J by 9 bases, with 32 bases between them. CDR3 length: 19 amino acids. CDR3 coding DNA: TGTGCCAGTGACCCTCCCCCTAGGCAGGGCGTAGAGCTAGGTTCACCCCTCCACTTT. This codes for CASDPPPRQGVELGSPLHF. The full variable domain, with the rest looked up from reference TRBV19 and TRBJ1-6, is DGGITQSPKYLFRKEGQNVTLSCEQNLNHDAMYWYRQDPGQGLRLIYYSQIVNDFQKGDIAEGYSVSREKKESFPLTVTSAQKNPTAFYLCASDPPPRQGVELGSPLHFGNGTRLTVT.

J is TRBJ2-1 and V is TRBV4-1, with D possibly TRBD1 on 6 matching bases. The CDR3 spans 14 residues. Germline values: CDR1 MGHRA, CDR2 YSYEKL. Trimming removed 0 bases at V and 13 bases at J, with 16 bases between. The CDR3 DNA reads TGCGCCAGCAGCCAAGAAACGGGGACACCTTTTCAGTTCTTC. This translates into CASSQETGTPFQFF.

CDR3 bases: TGTGCCAGCAGTCTGTACGGCGGGAAGTACTACGAGCAGTACTTC. The encoded protein is CASSLYGGKYYEQYF. The V and J genes are TRBV27 and TRBJ2-7; tentative D call: TRBD2 (6 bases). There are 15 residues in the CDR3. Trimming stripped 5 bases from V and 3 bases from J, with 17 bases between. From germline, CDR1 is MNHEY and CDR2 SMNVEV (reference sequence).

The rearrangement joins TRBV30 to TRBJ1-1; the match to TRBD1 covers 7 bases. Germline-derived CDR1 and CDR2 are GTSNPN and SVGIG (reference sequence). V lost 5 bases to trimming and J lost 5 bases; unmatched junction nucleotides: 2. The length of the CDR3 is 11 residues. The DNA of the CDR3 is TGTGCCTGGGCAGGGGGGACTGAAGCTTTCTTT. Amino acid sequence: CAWAGGTEAFF. Filled out from reference TRBV30 and TRBJ1-1, the complete variable domain reads SQTIHQWPATLVQPVGSPLSLECTVEGTSNPNLYWYRQAAGRGLQLLFYSVGIGQISSEVPQNLSASRPQDRQFILSSKKLLLSDSGFYLCAWAGGTEAFFGQGTRLTVV.

This chain uses TRBV5-4 with TRBJ2-1, with a possible D match to TRBD1 (6 bases). Germline V gene lookup returns CDR1 SGHNT and CDR2 YYREEE (reference sequence). The CDR3 has 16 amino acids. V was shortened by 4 bases and J by 6 bases, with 20 bases between the two germline ends. CDR3 in amino acids: CASSMEGRGLGNEQFF. CDR3 in DNA: TGTGCCAGCAGCATGGAAGGCAGGGGATTGGGCAATGAGCAGTTCTTC.

The V and J genes are TRBV21-1 and TRBJ1-1. TRBV21-1 is noted as a pseudogene. The CDR3 covers 17 residues. In DNA, the CDR3 is TGTGCCAGCAGCAGATGGGGTTCTCATGTAGGGAACACTGAAGCTTTCTTT. This encodes CASSRWGSHVGNTEAFF.

The sample holds one count of this clone. The chain links TRBV18 to TRBJ1-5; D gene unclear. V shed 4 bases and J shed 4 bases, with 8 bases lying between them. Looked up from germline, CDR1 is KGHSH and CDR2 is LQKENI. CDR3 size: 13 residues. Written as DNA, the CDR3 is TGTGCCAGCTCACGGGATCAAAATCAGCCCCAGCATTTT. This gives the protein CASSRDQNQPQHF.

The CDR3 reads CASSYSSGRAGNTIYF. The CDR3 DNA reads TGTGCCAGCAGTTACTCTTCAGGGCGAGCTGGAAACACCATATATTTT. The rearrangement links TRBV6-5 to TRBJ1-3; D may be TRBD1 (5 bases). The CDR3 length is 16 residues. Looked up from germline, CDR1 is MNHEY and CDR2 is SVGAGI. V lost 0 bases, J lost 2 bases, and 11 bases lay in between.

This chain uses TRBV6-5 with TRBJ2-5; 9 bases align to TRBD1. The CDR3 loop spans 15 amino acids. CDR1 is MNHEY and CDR2 is SVGAGI in the germline V gene. The V gene end was trimmed by 6 bases and the J gene end by 3 bases; junction bases not matched to a gene: 8. In nucleotides, the CDR3 is TGTGCCAGCAGGTTGACAGGGGGTTCAGAAGAGACCCAGTACTTC. As protein: CASRLTGGSEETQYF.

The J gene is TRBJ2-7, the V gene TRBV7-2; TRBD2 matches 12 bases. Germline CDR1 and CDR2: SGHTA and FQGNSA. With 5 bases clipped from V and 7 bases from J, the junction kept 6 bases outside the gene matches. CDR3 length: 14 amino acids. CDR3 in amino acids: CASSAGLAGTEQYF. The CDR3 region has the DNA TGTGCCAGCAGCGCCGGACTAGCGGGGACGGAGCAGTACTTC.

CDR3 in amino acids: CASSEDGDISTDTQYF. Here the CDR3 DNA reads TGTGCCAGCAGTGAAGATGGGGACATTTCCACAGATACGCAGTATTTT. The chain combines TRBV6-1 with TRBJ2-3, with a possible D match to TRBD1 (6 bases). Germline lookup yields CDR1 MNHNS and CDR2 SASEGT. This CDR3 is 16 amino acids long. V lost 1 base to trimming and J lost 2 bases, with 13 bases between them.

The J gene is TRBJ2-4, the V gene TRBV9, with a possible D match to TRBD2 (5 bases). The germline gives CDR1 SGDLS, CDR2 YYNGEE. V shed 6 bases and J shed 4 bases, with 8 bases lying between them. The CDR3 loop spans 12 amino acids. DNA of the CDR3: TGTGCCAGCATACCGGGAAAAAACATTCAGTACTTC. Residues: CASIPGKNIQYF.

The gene calls are TRBV5-1 and TRBJ2-1, with D perhaps TRBD2 (6 bases). Germline V CDR1 and CDR2: SGHRS, YFSETQ. This CDR3 is 15 amino acids long. V was clipped by 1 base and J by 6 bases, with 14 bases between them. CDR3: CASSLMGGISNEQFF. CDR3 DNA sequence: TGCGCCAGCAGCTTGATGGGAGGAATAAGCAATGAGCAGTTCTTC.

V is TRBV7-9 and J is TRBJ1-6; D is ambiguous. The CDR3 contains 14 residues. Per the germline V gene, CDR1 is SEHNR and CDR2 is FQNEAQ (reference sequence). V dropped 3 bases and J dropped 6 bases, with 9 bases sitting between them. The CDR3 spells CASSFGQVNSPLHF. The CDR3 DNA follows: TGTGCCAGCAGCTTCGGGCAGGTTAATTCACCCCTCCACTTT.